Listed here are 22 T cell receptor beta chains from one sample, sequenced in a study of T cell responses to AZD1222 COVID-19 vaccine. Generated by immunoSEQ multiplex PCR, the TCRdb table keeps only in-frame clones and is missing some. The data contain 120,000 to 150,000 clones, approximately 90% of them singletons. Here the sequenced sample was peripheral blood, taken 28 days after the second AZD1222 dose. These receptors were taken from an adult who received the AZD1222 COVID-19 vaccine.

The chain carries TRBV10-2 and TRBJ1-6; TRBD1 matches 10 bases. Losses at the gene ends were 2 bases for V and 7 bases for J; bases not matched to a gene: 11. The CDR3 extends over 18 amino acids. From germline, CDR1 is WSHSY and CDR2 SAAADI. CDR3: CASSERRSGTGVNSPLHF. The CDR3 DNA sequence: TGCGCCAGCAGTGAGCGGAGGTCCGGGACAGGGGTCAATTCACCCCTCCACTTT.

The V call is TRBV6-6, the J call TRBJ1-1; 11 bases fit TRBD1. CDR3 length: 16 amino acids. V shed 4 bases, J shed 0 bases, and the junction held 4 bases outside the gene matches. Germline values: CDR1 MNHNY, CDR2 SVGAGI (reference sequence). As DNA, the CDR3 is TGTGCCAGCAGTTCCGGGACAGGGGGGTTGAACACTGAAGCTTTCTTT. The encoded protein is CASSSGTGGLNTEAFF.

The gene calls are TRBV7-2 and TRBJ1-1, with 8 bases matching TRBD1. The junction had 4 bases not matched to a gene; V was cut back by 4 bases and J by 6 bases. The CDR3 sequence is 13 residues long. CDR1 is SGHTA, CDR2 FQGNSA, per germline. The CDR3 protein is CASSSGQVSEAFF. The CDR3 coding sequence is TGTGCCAGCAGCTCGGGACAGGTCTCTGAAGCTTTCTTT.

V gene TRBV9 combines with J gene TRBJ2-3; possible D gene TRBD1, 7 bases. V was shortened by 0 bases and J by 2 bases, with 16 bases between the two germline ends. CDR1 is SGDLS, CDR2 YYNGEE, per germline. The CDR3 covers 17 residues. The CDR3 here is CASSVEVRDSITDTQYF. CDR3 DNA: TGTGCCAGCAGCGTAGAAGTGCGGGACAGCATCACAGATACGCAGTATTTT.

The V and J genes are TRBV28 and TRBJ1-5, with D tentatively TRBD1 (6 bases). The V gene lost 8 bases and the J gene lost 5 bases, with 16 bases spanning the gap. CDR3 size: 14 residues. From germline, CDR1 is MDHEN and CDR2 SYDVKM. The CDR3 reads CASSGGGSDQPQHF. The CDR3 DNA reads TGTGCCAGCTCCGGGGGGGGCTCGGATCAGCCCCAGCATTTT. Based on the CDR3 plus reference TRBV28 and TRBJ1-5, the full variable domain is DVKVTQSSRYLVKRTGEKVFLECVQDMDHENMFWYRQDPGLGLRLIYFSYDVKMKEKGDIPEGYSVSREKKERFSLILESASTNQTSMYLCASSGGGSDQPQHFGDGTRLSIL.

A single count supports this clone. This chain links TRBV4-1 with TRBJ1-2; 7 bases are a match to TRBD1. Germline values: CDR1 MGHRA, CDR2 YSYEKL. This CDR3 spans 17 amino acids. With 3 bases clipped from V and 2 bases from J, the junction kept 12 bases outside the gene matches. The chain's CDR3 is CASSHGPRQGKNYGYTF. The CDR3 coding sequence is TGCGCCAGCAGCCATGGACCTAGACAGGGAAAGAACTATGGCTACACCTTC.

V usage is TRBV7-3 and J usage is TRBJ2-5; 8 nucleotides line up with TRBD2. Germline V gene data show CDR1 as SGHTA and CDR2 as FQGTGA. The ends lost 5 bases at V and 4 bases at J; junction bases unmatched: 9. The CDR3 sequence is 15 residues long. This chain's CDR3 is CASSPGGREVETQYF. The CDR3 DNA sequence: TGTGCCAGCAGCCCGGGGGGGCGCGAGGTAGAGACCCAGTACTTC.

This sequence joins TRBV28 and TRBJ2-7, with 7 bases that match TRBD1. The CDR3 covers 15 residues. Germline assignment: CDR1 MDHEN and CDR2 SYDVKM. Trimming cost V 6 bases and J 7 bases; bases outside gene matches: 15. The CDR3 here is CASSYGQVLVWEQYF. Here the CDR3 DNA reads TGTGCCAGCAGCTACGGACAGGTGTTGGTTTGGGAGCAGTACTTC. Based on the CDR3 plus reference TRBV28 and TRBJ2-7, the full variable domain is DVKVTQSSRYLVKRTGEKVFLECVQDMDHENMFWYRQDPGLGLRLIYFSYDVKMKEKGDIPEGYSVSREKKERFSLILESASTNQTSMYLCASSYGQVLVWEQYFGPGTRLTVT.

The gene calls are TRBV2 and TRBJ1-5; no clear D gene. The CDR3 totals 12 residues. CDR1 SNHLY and CDR2 FYNNEI come from the germline V gene. V was pared by 7 bases and J by 7 bases, with 11 bases between. CDR3: CASNSVGQPQHF. The CDR3, as DNA: TGTGCCAGCAACTCGGTGGGGCAGCCCCAGCATTTT. Based on the CDR3 plus reference TRBV2 and TRBJ1-5, the full variable domain is EPEVTQTPSHQVTQMGQEVILRCVPISNHLYFYWYRQILGQKVEFLVSFYNNEISEKSEIFDDQFSVERPDGSNFTLKIRSTKLEDSAMYFCASNSVGQPQHFGDGTRLSIL.

The chain combines TRBV11-2 with TRBJ2-1; a weak D match, TRBD1 (5 bases). Germline CDR1 SGHAT, CDR2 FQNNGV. Between the trimmed V and J ends, which lost 5 bases and 1 base, there was a span of 9 bases. CDR3 size: 14 residues. Here the CDR3 reads CASSPRQSYNEQFF. DNA of the CDR3: TGTGCCAGCAGCCCCCGACAGTCCTACAATGAGCAGTTCTTC.

The sample holds one count of this clone. V is TRBV6-5 and J is TRBJ2-1, with 8 bases fitting TRBD2. The CDR3 has 12 residues. Germline values: CDR1 MNHEY, CDR2 SVGAGI. Trimming removed 5 bases from V and 16 bases from J; junction bases left unmatched: 10. The CDR3 region is CASSTERGRLFF. CDR3 DNA sequence: TGTGCCAGCAGTACGGAGCGGGGGAGGCTATTCTTC.

The CDR3 here is CASSSGGDNYGYTF. CDR3 DNA: TGTGCCAGCAGCTCAGGGGGCGACAACTATGGCTACACCTTC. This sequence joins TRBV28 and TRBJ1-2, with 8 bases matching TRBD1. Germline V lookup: CDR1 MDHEN, CDR2 SYDVKM. There are 14 residues in the CDR3. V lost 6 bases, J lost 2 bases, and 5 bases stayed unmatched.

The chain has TRBV7-8 and TRBJ2-1, with D uncertain. Trimming cost V 1 base and J 10 bases, with 11 bases left between them. Per the germline V gene, CDR1 is SGHVS and CDR2 is FQNEAQ. The CDR3 is made up of 13 amino acids. The CDR3 bases are TGTGCCAGCAGCTTAGATACCTTCCTGGAGCAGTTCTTC. It yields the protein CASSLDTFLEQFF.

Here the CDR3 DNA reads TGTGCCAGCAGTGACCGACGAGCTAACTATGGCTACACCTTC. It specifies CASSDRRANYGYTF. The J gene is TRBJ1-2, the V gene TRBV6-1; D uncertain. Germline V CDR1 and CDR2: MNHNS, SASEGT. This CDR3 has 14 amino acids. V was shortened by 3 bases and J by 0 bases, with 8 bases between the two germline ends.

V is TRBV9 and J is TRBJ2-1; 11 nucleotides match TRBD1. The J segment lost 7 bases and the V segment lost 6 bases, leaving 9 bases of the junction unmatched. The CDR3 runs to 15 residues. The V gene's germline CDR1 is SGDLS and CDR2 YYNGEE. CDR3 protein: CASTTWTGGVNEQFF. The CDR3 nucleotides read TGTGCCAGCACGACCTGGACAGGGGGCGTTAATGAGCAGTTCTTC. Looking up the rest from reference TRBV9 and TRBJ2-1 gives the full variable domain: DSGVTQTPKHLITATGQRVTLRCSPRSGDLSVYWYQQSLDQGLQFLIQYYNGEERAKGNILERFSAQQFPDLHSELNLSSLELGDSALYFCASTTWTGGVNEQFFGPGTRLTVL.

The rearrangement joins TRBV5-6 to TRBJ2-3; tentatively, D is TRBD2 (6 bases). The CDR3 runs 15 residues. Trimming left V 4 bases short and J 0 bases short, with 12 bases between. Germline V gene data show CDR1 as SGHDT and CDR2 as YYEEEE. The CDR3 here is CASSPHGTSTDTQYF. The CDR3 DNA is TGTGCCAGCAGCCCCCACGGGACTAGCACAGATACGCAGTATTTT.

In its sample, this clone was seen once. The chain links TRBV29-1 to TRBJ1-4; maybe TRBD1 (5 bases). Trimming cost V 2 bases and J 8 bases, with 9 bases left between them. Germline CDR1 SQVTM, CDR2 ANQGSEA. The CDR3 is 12 amino acids. The chain's CDR3 is CSVETGDEKLFF. CDR3 DNA: TGCAGCGTTGAAACGGGGGACGAAAAACTGTTTTTT.

The chain joins TRBV10-3 to TRBJ1-1, with TRBD1 as a possible D gene (5 bases). Trimming removed 0 bases from V and 10 bases from J, with 15 bases in between. This CDR3 region has 14 residues. The germline gives CDR1 ENHRY, CDR2 SYGVKD. CDR3: CAISESWGSGTAFF. The CDR3 DNA sequence: TGTGCCATCAGTGAGTCTTGGGGATCGGGGACAGCTTTCTTT.

The V call is TRBV19, the J call TRBJ1-5; 11 bases agree with TRBD1. The CDR3 runs to 17 residues. Germline V gives CDR1 LNHDA, CDR2 SQIVND (reference sequence). J lost 4 bases, V lost 5 bases, and 10 bases had no gene match. The CDR3 protein is CASSPRTGGAVNQPQHF. In DNA, the CDR3 is TGTGCCAGTAGTCCACGGACAGGGGGCGCGGTAAATCAGCCCCAGCATTTT.

The genes are TRBV28 and TRBJ1-6; D is possibly TRBD1 (6 bases). In germline, CDR1 is MDHEN, CDR2 SYDVKM. V was cut by 6 bases and J by 9 bases, with 18 bases left in between. The CDR3 sequence is 15 residues long. CDR3 DNA: TGTGCCAGCAGGAGGGGGGGGCAGAGATCTTCACCCCTCCACTTT. Protein: CASRRGGQRSSPLHF.

The chain uses TRBV28 and TRBJ1-4; D unclear. Germline CDR1 reads MDHEN; CDR2 reads SYDVKM. This CDR3 comprises 14 residues. V lost 6 bases, J lost 5 bases, and 13 bases lay in between. In DNA form, the CDR3 reads TGTGCCAGCAGCCGGGAACAGTTAAATGAAAAACTGTTTTTT. Translated: CASSREQLNEKLFF. Full variable domain (outside the CDR3, taken from reference TRBV28 and TRBJ1-4): DVKVTQSSRYLVKRTGEKVFLECVQDMDHENMFWYRQDPGLGLRLIYFSYDVKMKEKGDIPEGYSVSREKKERFSLILESASTNQTSMYLCASSREQLNEKLFFGSGTQLSVL.

The chain carries TRBV7-9 and TRBJ2-3; the D call may be TRBD1 or TRBD2 (5 bases each). V shed 10 bases and J shed 0 bases, with 11 bases lying between them. In germline, CDR1 is SEHNR, CDR2 FQNEAQ (reference sequence). This CDR3 region has 13 residues. The CDR3 region is CAIGAESTDTQYF. The CDR3 coding sequence is TGTGCCATCGGGGCAGAAAGCACAGATACGCAGTATTTT. Supplemented by reference TRBV7-9 and TRBJ2-3, the full variable domain reads DTGVSQNPRHKITKRGQNVTFRCDPISEHNRLYWYRQTLGQGPEFLTYFQNEAQLEKSRLLSDRFSAERPKGSFSTLEIQRTEQGDSAMYLCAIGAESTDTQYFGPGTRLTVL.